These 32 T cell receptor beta chains originate from one sample sequenced in a study of T cells in Graves' hyperthyroidism and ophthalmopathy (dated by TCRdb to the late 2010s). Libraries were built with multiplex PCR. Sequencing was carried out with an Illumina HiSeq 2000. Amplification of TCR beta CDR3 regions was carried out from RNA transcripts. A first-round RT-PCR of the TCR CDR3 used the HTBI primer set with the Qiagen OneStep RT-PCR kit. TCRdb's own reprocessing of the public reads used fastp at Q25 and MiXCR and kept productive beta chains. Rows are combined by CDR3 protein, so each entry shows the most common genes and DNA. The sample table lists a few hundred thousand distinct CDR3 sequences, around 15% of them with a count of one. The ten most abundant clones make up 20% of the sample. The sample taken for sequencing was blood. Receptor source: a woman in her thirties with Graves' ophthalmopathy.

A few counts support this clonotype. The chain has TRBV13 and TRBJ2-7; D is undetermined. The V end lost 5 bases, the J end lost 9 bases, and 20 bases lay between the germline ends. Germline V gene sequence: CDR1 PRHDT, CDR2 FYEKMQ (reference sequence). The CDR3 sequence is 14 residues long. The chain's CDR3 is CASSQLEVRLGQYF. CDR3 DNA: TGTGCCAGCAGCCAATTAGAAGTGAGGTTGGGGCAGTACTTC.

This clonotype was detected many times. This chain connects TRBV12-3 or TRBV12-4 to TRBJ2-1, with 9 nucleotides matching TRBD1. The CDR3 has 14 residues. J was trimmed by 7 bases and V by 6 bases; bases with no gene match: 7. CDR3 bases: TGTGCCAGCAGGGGTAGGACAGGGGCGAATGAGCAGTTCTTC. Its translation is CASRGRTGANEQFF.

The table lists this clonotype with many counts. The rearrangement links TRBV5-6 to TRBJ2-7; perhaps TRBD2 as D (6 bases). The CDR3 sequence is 15 residues long. Trimming took off 3 bases at V and 3 bases at J, with 16 bases between the two ends. Per germline, CDR1 SGHDT and CDR2 YYEEEE. CDR3 in amino acids: CASSSLGGVNYEQYF. The CDR3 DNA follows: TGTGCCAGCAGCTCTCTCGGAGGGGTCAACTACGAGCAGTACTTC.

The V and J genes are TRBV19 and TRBJ1-1, with a possible D match to TRBD1 (6 bases). The V end was cut by 5 bases, the J end by 0 bases, with 10 bases between. CDR1 and CDR2 (germline): LNHDA, SQIVND (reference sequence). The CDR3 extends over 14 amino acids. Here the CDR3 reads CASSGGAMNTEAFF. CDR3 bases: TGTGCCAGTAGTGGGGGGGCGATGAACACTGAAGCTTTCTTT.

This clonotype has at least ten counts. The chain carries TRBV12-5 and TRBJ1-2; no definite D call. Germline assignment: CDR1 LGHNT and CDR2 FRNRAP. This CDR3 region has 14 residues. Trimming shortened V by 2 bases and J by 6 bases, and 13 bases separated the two germline ends. This CDR3 reads CASGLPQRNHGYTF. The CDR3 DNA reads TGTGCTAGTGGTTTGCCACAGAGAAACCATGGCTACACCTTC.

The table lists this clonotype with many counts. The CDR3 nucleotides are TGTGCCAGCAGGAGGTCGGCCTACAATGAGCAGTTCTTC. It is translated as CASRRSAYNEQFF. V gene TRBV6-1 combines with J gene TRBJ2-1; unclear D gene. Deletions cut 6 bases from V and 2 bases from J, with 8 bases between. Germline V gene data show CDR1 as MNHNS and CDR2 as SASEGT. CDR3 size: 13 residues.

Ten or more counts support this clonotype. V usage is TRBV28 and J usage is TRBJ1-6; D call uncertain. The CDR3 runs 15 residues. CDR1 and CDR2 (germline): MDHEN, SYDVKM. V was pared by 3 bases and J by 5 bases, with 11 bases between. The CDR3 loop is CASSFEAKNNSPLHF. CDR3 nucleotides: TGTGCCAGCAGTTTTGAGGCAAAGAATAATTCACCCCTCCACTTT.

There are many counts of this clonotype. V usage is TRBV18 and J usage is TRBJ1-5; possible D gene TRBD1, 5 bases. Germline CDR1 reads KGHSH; CDR2 reads LQKENI. This CDR3 region has 15 residues. V lost 0 bases, J lost 8 bases, and 14 bases lay in between. DNA of the CDR3: TGTGCCAGCTCACCACCGGGACCTAGTAGGGAGCCCCAGCATTTT. Protein: CASSPPGPSREPQHF.

This clonotype was counted many times. The chain couples TRBV10-2 to TRBJ2-1; D is unclear. This CDR3 has 13 amino acids. Trimming took 7 bases from V and 0 from J, leaving 7 bases between them. Looked up from germline, CDR1 is WSHSY and CDR2 is SAAADI. The CDR3 nucleotides read TGCGCCAGCAATCCGAGCTCCTACAATGAGCAGTTCTTC. It encodes CASNPSSYNEQFF.

This chain joins TRBV24-1 and TRBJ2-1, with TRBD2 matching over 8 bases. The CDR3 length is 17 residues. The V gene's germline CDR1 is KGHDR and CDR2 SFDVKD. V dropped 4 bases and J dropped 10; count of bases not matched to a gene: 17. The DNA for the CDR3 is TGTGCCACCAGTGAACACACCGGGACTAGAGGCCCACTGGAGCAGTTCTTC. Translated: CATSEHTGTRGPLEQFF.

There are many counts of this clonotype. The chain recombines TRBV4-2 with TRBJ2-7, with a weak D call TRBD1 (6 bases). The CDR3 has 15 residues. Trimming took 0 bases from V and 0 from J, leaving 9 bases between them. In germline, CDR1 is LGHNA, CDR2 YNFKEQ. The CDR3 protein is CASSQERTASYEQYF. The CDR3 nucleotides read TGTGCCAGCAGCCAAGAGCGGACAGCCTCCTACGAGCAGTACTTC.

This clonotype occurred many times. The chain couples TRBV18 to TRBJ1-1, with D perhaps TRBD1 (6 bases). Per the germline V gene, CDR1 is KGHSH and CDR2 is LQKENI. The CDR3 contains 13 residues. Trimming took 3 bases from V and 5 from J, leaving 10 bases between them. The CDR3 coding sequence is TGTGCCAGCTCACCCCTAGGGGGGACTGAAGCTTTCTTT. It encodes CASSPLGGTEAFF.

This clonotype showed up many times. The chain joins TRBV18 to TRBJ2-7; D not resolved. Per germline, CDR1 KGHSH and CDR2 LQKENI. Between the trimmed V and J ends, which lost 2 bases and 5 bases, there was a span of 13 bases. The CDR3 is 14 amino acids. The DNA of the CDR3 is TGTGCCAGCTCACCAACGTATACATTGGACGAGCAGTACTTC. Translated, it gives CASSPTYTLDEQYF.

This clonotype appeared a few times. This chain uses TRBV7-9 with TRBJ1-2, with no clear D. The germline CDR1 and CDR2 sequences are SEHNR and FQNEAQ (reference sequence). The ends were cut back, 4 bases at V and 7 bases at J, with 19 bases in the middle. This CDR3 is 15 amino acids long. CDR3 sequence: CASSSTGPLKSGYTF. The CDR3 DNA is TGTGCCAGCAGCTCGACCGGGCCCTTGAAGAGTGGCTACACCTTC. The full variable domain, completed using reference TRBV7-9 and TRBJ1-2, is DTGVSQNPRHKITKRGQNVTFRCDPISEHNRLYWYRQTLGQGPEFLTYFQNEAQLEKSRLLSDRFSAERPKGSFSTLEIQRTEQGDSAMYLCASSSTGPLKSGYTFGSGTRLTVV.

The table lists this clonotype with a few counts. The chain is built from TRBV5-6 and TRBJ2-1, with unresolved D. The CDR3 runs to 12 residues. Germline-derived CDR1 and CDR2 are SGHDT and YYEEEE. V dropped 6 bases and J dropped 9 bases, with 13 bases sitting between them. CDR3 region: CASTVQLGEQFF. The CDR3 DNA is TGTGCCAGCACTGTCCAGTTAGGTGAGCAGTTCTTC.

There are many counts of this clonotype. The V call is TRBV2, the J call TRBJ1-3; 9 nucleotides align to TRBD1. Germline V CDR1 and CDR2: SNHLY, FYNNEI. This CDR3 has 18 residues. The V gene end was trimmed by 2 bases and the J gene end by 2 bases; junction bases not matched to a gene: 10. The CDR3 loop reads CASSEYGDRDSTGNTIYF. Written as DNA, the CDR3 is TGTGCCAGCAGTGAATATGGGGACAGGGACAGTACTGGAAACACCATATATTTT.

This clonotype was counted at least ten times. This chain connects TRBV13 to TRBJ2-7; D is undetermined. The germline V gene has CDR1 PRHDT and CDR2 FYEKMQ (reference sequence). Trimming cost V 2 bases and J 2 bases, with 13 bases left between them. CDR3 length equals 15 residues. The CDR3 loop reads CASSLSGAMTYEQYF. In nucleotides, the CDR3 is TGTGCCAGCAGCTTATCGGGCGCTATGACCTACGAGCAGTACTTC.

The table lists this clonotype with many counts. V usage is TRBV5-6 and J usage is TRBJ2-7; D ambiguous. This CDR3 is built from 13 residues. Trimming left V 5 bases short and J 3 bases short, with 12 bases between. Germline CDR1 reads SGHDT; CDR2 reads YYEEEE. The CDR3 region has the DNA TGTGCCAGCAGACCCCTCGGCTACTACGAGCAGTACTTC. Amino acid sequence: CASRPLGYYEQYF.

This clonotype was counted only a few times. One end of the junction is discordant with germline, which a read error may explain. Here the CDR3 DNA reads TGTGCCAGTAGCTTACCGGGGCGCCTTAATGAAAAACTGTTTTTT. It translates to CASSLPGRLNEKLFF. The J gene is TRBJ1-4, the V gene TRBV7-9; D possibly corresponds to TRBD1 (5 bases). The CDR3 sequence is 15 residues long. Germline CDR1 and CDR2: SEHNR and FQNEAQ (reference sequence).

The chain couples TRBV14 to TRBJ2-1; TRBD2 might be the D (7 bases). The CDR3 totals 14 residues. V was pared by 3 bases and J by 8 bases, with 14 bases between. CDR1 is SGHDN, CDR2 FVKESK, per germline. CDR3 bases: TGTGCCAGCAGCCATGACGGGGGGCGGGATGAGCAGTTCTTC. It specifies CASSHDGGRDEQFF.

This clonotype was found many times. The chain has TRBV6-1 and TRBJ2-5; weak D call: TRBD2 (6 bases). From germline, CDR1 is MNHNS and CDR2 SASEGT. V dropped 6 bases and J dropped 5 bases, with 19 bases sitting between them. This CDR3 is built from 15 residues. This CDR3 is CASRWTGDAGETQYF. The CDR3 bases are TGTGCCAGCAGGTGGACGGGGGACGCGGGGGAGACCCAGTACTTC.

In this sample, this clonotype turned up many times. The chain has TRBV10-3 and TRBJ1-6; TRBD1 might be the D (6 bases). There are 13 residues in the CDR3. In germline, CDR1 is ENHRY, CDR2 SYGVKD. The V end was cut by 7 bases, the J end by 8 bases, with 12 bases between. The CDR3 DNA sequence: TGTGCCATCAATGGGGGGGCGGATTCACCCCTCCACTTT. Its translation: CAINGGADSPLHF.

This clonotype was recorded at least ten times. The chain is built from TRBV6-2 or TRBV6-3 and TRBJ1-6; tentatively, D is TRBD1 (6 bases). The V gene's germline CDR1 is MNHEY and CDR2 SVGEGT. Trimming pared 0 bases from V and 8 bases from J, leaving 23 bases between. The CDR3 runs 19 residues. The CDR3 nucleotides are TGTGCCAGCAGTTACTCGACGTCAGAACACAGGGCGAATTATTCACCCCTCCACTTT. Amino acids: CASSYSTSEHRANYSPLHF.

This clonotype was seen a single time. A much larger clonotype is one base distant, so this may be a read error. This sequence joins TRBV6-2 or TRBV6-3 and TRBJ2-5; 7 bases are a match to TRBD2. The CDR3 loop spans 15 amino acids. Germline loops: CDR1 MNHEY, CDR2 SVGEGT. The CDR3 DNA reads TGTGCCAGCAGTTACCGAGCGGGGAGGCGAGAGACCCGGTACTTC. It translates to CASSYRAGRRETRYF.

This rearrangement joins TRBV5-1 to TRBJ1-2, with no clear D. Germline V CDR1 and CDR2: SGHRS, YFSETQ. V was pared by 2 bases and J by 4 bases, with 12 bases between. CDR3 length: 14 amino acids. CDR3 nucleotide sequence: TGCGCCAGCAGCTTTAACAGTGATATCTATGGCTACACCTTC. Encoded protein: CASSFNSDIYGYTF. The full variable domain, rest sourced from reference TRBV5-1 and TRBJ1-2, is KAGVTQTPRYLIKTRGQQVTLSCSPISGHRSVSWYQQTPGQGLQFLFEYFSETQRNKGNFPGRFSGRQFSNSRSEMNVSTLELGDSALYLCASSFNSDIYGYTFGSGTRLTVV.

The chain is built from TRBV20-1 and TRBJ1-5; D is uncertain. The CDR3 sequence is 13 residues long. Trimming shortened V by 5 bases and J by 4 bases, and 12 bases separated the two germline ends. The germline CDR1 and CDR2 sequences are DFQATT and SNEGSKA (reference sequence). DNA for the CDR3: TGCAGTGCTGCTCGAGCCCCTAATCAGCCCCAGCATTTT. Its protein is CSAARAPNQPQHF.

This clonotype has at least ten counts. The chain uses TRBV7-9 and TRBJ1-6, with D possibly being TRBD1 (5 bases). The CDR3 totals 15 residues. The germline CDR1 and CDR2 sequences are SEHNR and FQNEAQ (reference sequence). V lost 0 bases, J lost 7 bases, and 10 bases lay in between. For the CDR3, the DNA is TGTGCCAGCAGCTTAGCGGTAGGGGCCAATTCACCCCTCCACTTT. Protein sequence: CASSLAVGANSPLHF.

This clonotype has ten or more counts. The J gene is TRBJ2-2, the V gene TRBV13, with D uncertain. Trimming took off 1 base at V and 2 bases at J, with 11 bases between the two ends. Germline-derived CDR1 and CDR2 are PRHDT and FYEKMQ (reference sequence). This CDR3 has 16 amino acids. CDR3 protein: CASSLDHQFNTGELFF. CDR3 DNA sequence: TGTGCCAGCAGCTTAGATCACCAGTTTAACACCGGGGAGCTGTTTTTT.

This clonotype was seen repeatedly, ten times or more. The gene calls are TRBV5-1 and TRBJ2-1; 7 bases align to TRBD1. Trimming removed 4 bases from V and 3 bases from J; junction bases left unmatched: 10. The CDR3 totals 16 residues. Germline CDR1 and CDR2: SGHRS and YFSETQ. CDR3 loop: CASSLRGGIFYNEQFF. In nucleotides, the CDR3 is TGCGCCAGCAGCCTTAGAGGGGGCATCTTCTACAATGAGCAGTTCTTC.

The V and J genes are TRBV19 and TRBJ2-2; D not certain. The CDR3 consists of 14 residues. Between the trimmed V and J ends, which lost 3 bases and 4 bases, there was a span of 9 bases. Per germline, CDR1 LNHDA and CDR2 SQIVND (reference sequence). CDR3: CASSIVGGTGELFF. The CDR3 bases are TGTGCCAGTAGTATCGTTGGTGGCACCGGGGAGCTGTTTTTT.

This clonotype has ten or more counts. V usage is TRBV13 and J usage is TRBJ2-1; D call uncertain. Germline CDR1 reads PRHDT; CDR2 reads FYEKMQ (reference sequence). This CDR3 spans 15 amino acids. V lost 5 bases and J 13 bases, leaving 24 bases between the germline ends. CDR3 in amino acids: CASSTLGPGSVNQFF. The DNA of the CDR3 is TGTGCCAGCAGCACGCTCGGGCCCGGATCCGTTAATCAGTTCTTC. Using reference TRBV13 and TRBJ2-1 for the parts outside the CDR3, the full variable domain is AAGVIQSPRHLIKEKRETATLKCYPIPRHDTVYWYQQGPGQDPQFLISFYEKMQSDKGSIPDRFSAQQFSDYHSELNMSSLELGDSALYFCASSTLGPGSVNQFFGPGTRLTVL.

The chain employs TRBV12-3 or TRBV12-4 and TRBJ2-3; TRBD2 agrees at 9 bases. The CDR3 runs 15 residues. Losses at the gene ends were 3 bases for V and 5 bases for J; bases not matched to a gene: 6. The CDR3 DNA is TGTGCCAGCAGTTTTGGCGGGGGGGCAGTAGATACGCAGTATTTT. Protein sequence: CASSFGGGAVDTQYF.